One and the same sample provided the 13 T cell receptor beta chains below, sequenced in a study of T cells in tumors after PD-1 blockade. Produced via immunoSEQ multiplex PCR; TCRdb's table is partial and in-frame only. This sample has some 60,000 clones, with around four fifths found just once. Material: PBMCs, obtained before anti-PD-1 treatment. The receptor source for this set is a human donor with basal cell carcinoma.

The rearrangement joins TRBV5-6 to TRBJ2-1, with a tentative D call TRBD2 (6 bases). CDR3 length: 16 residues. Germline assignment: CDR1 SGHDT and CDR2 YYEEEE. The ends were cut back, 3 bases at V and 0 bases at J, with 13 bases in the middle. CDR3 bases: TGTGCCAGCAGCTCCGCTAGCGTGAGCTCCTACAATGAGCAGTTCTTC. It yields the protein CASSSASVSSYNEQFF.

The chain joins TRBV12-3 or TRBV12-4 to TRBJ2-7; no reliable D call. Trimming cost V 3 bases and J 5 bases, with 8 bases left between them. This CDR3 has 12 residues. This CDR3 reads CASSFVRNEQYF. The CDR3 nucleotides read TGTGCCAGCAGTTTTGTGAGAAACGAGCAGTACTTC.

The chain combines TRBV5-1 with TRBJ2-3, with 7 nucleotides matching TRBD1. Germline CDR1 SGHRS, CDR2 YFSETQ. After removal of 1 base from V and 1 base from J, the junction contained 9 bases not matched to a gene. The CDR3 is made up of 17 amino acids. The CDR3 loop reads CASSLKATGFGTDTQYF. Here the CDR3 DNA reads TGCGCCAGCAGCTTGAAGGCGACAGGGTTCGGCACAGATACGCAGTATTTT.

This chain connects TRBV5-4 to TRBJ2-1; TRBD2 matches 8 bases. The V gene's germline CDR1 is SGHNT and CDR2 YYREEE (reference sequence). The CDR3 length is 16 residues. V lost 1 base and J lost 9; bases outside the gene matches: 12. The CDR3 reads CASSLTSGFTSSEQFF. The DNA of the CDR3 is TGTGCCAGCAGCTTGACTAGCGGTTTTACCTCGAGTGAGCAGTTCTTC.

This chain connects TRBV27 to TRBJ2-7, with TRBD2 matching over 11 bases. The CDR3 consists of 14 residues. J gave up 9 bases and V 3 bases, and 7 bases lay outside the gene matches. The V gene's germline CDR1 is MNHEY and CDR2 SMNVEV (reference sequence). The CDR3 loop reads CASSFGLAGGPQYF. The CDR3 bases are TGTGCCAGCAGTTTCGGGTTAGCGGGGGGGCCGCAGTACTTC.

This clone was seen more than once but under ten times. The chain joins TRBV6-6 to TRBJ1-1; D gene ambiguous. The CDR3 has 15 amino acids. CDR1 MNHNY and CDR2 SVGAGI come from the germline V gene (reference sequence). V shed 0 bases and J shed 0 bases, with 8 bases lying between them. CDR3: CASSYSAKMNTEAFF. CDR3 nucleotide sequence: TGTGCCAGCAGTTACTCGGCAAAGATGAACACTGAAGCTTTCTTT.

The J gene is TRBJ2-3, the V gene TRBV15; 7 bases are a match to TRBD2. The trim removed 8 bases at V and 4 bases at J, leaving 12 bases unmatched. The germline gives CDR1 LNHNV, CDR2 YYDKDF (reference sequence). This CDR3 contains 15 residues. The CDR3 here is CATGRGIGSADTQYF. The CDR3 DNA follows: TGTGCCACCGGGAGGGGAATCGGTTCGGCAGATACGCAGTATTTT.

The chain carries TRBV3-1 (or the pseudogene TRBV3-2) and TRBJ2-7; 9 bases match TRBD2. Germline trimming cut 3 bases from V and 3 bases from J; bases unmatched to any gene: 6. Germline CDR1 reads LGHDT; CDR2 reads YNNKEL (reference sequence). This CDR3 has 15 residues. CDR3 coding DNA: TGTGCCAGCAGCCAGCGAGCGGGGGGTAACTACGAGCAGTACTTC. Residues: CASSQRAGGNYEQYF.

CDR3 sequence (DNA): TGTGCTAGTGGTTTGGGACAGGGGGCCGGTCAGCCCCAGCATTTT. This translates into CASGLGQGAGQPQHF. The genes are TRBV12-5 and TRBJ1-5, with 10 nucleotides matching TRBD1. The V segment lost 1 base and the J segment 6 bases; nucleotides outside the gene matches: 3. The CDR3 length is 15 residues. Germline V lookup: CDR1 LGHNT, CDR2 FRNRAP. Combining the CDR3 with reference TRBV12-5 and TRBJ1-5 gives the whole variable domain DARVTQTPRHKVTEMGQEVTMRCQPILGHNTVFWYRQTMMQGLELLAYFRNRAPLDDSGMPKDRFSAEMPDATLATLKIQPSEPRDSAVYFCASGLGQGAGQPQHFGDGTRLSIL.

The gene calls are TRBV30 and TRBJ2-5; D remains unclear. The V end was cut by 0 bases, the J end by 1 base, with 6 bases between. CDR1 is GTSNPN, CDR2 SVGIG, per germline (reference sequence). There are 13 residues in the CDR3. Here the CDR3 DNA reads TGTGCCTGGAGTGTAAGGATCCAAGAGACCCAGTACTTC. Translated, it gives CAWSVRIQETQYF.

The CDR3 sequence: CASSLPGSYEQYF. CDR3 nucleotide sequence: TGTGCCAGCAGCTTACCAGGGTCCTACGAGCAGTACTTC. This sequence joins TRBV7-2 and TRBJ2-7; possibly TRBD1 for D (5 bases). Germline V gene lookup returns CDR1 SGHTA and CDR2 FQGNSA. The CDR3 runs to 13 residues. V was pared by 2 bases and J by 1 base, with 6 bases between. Looking up the rest from reference TRBV7-2 and TRBJ2-7 gives the full variable domain: GAGVSQSPSNKVTEKGKDVELRCDPISGHTALYWYRQSLGQGLEFLIYFQGNSAPDKSGLPSDRFSAERTGGSVSTLTIQRTQQEDSAVYLCASSLPGSYEQYFGPGTRLTVT.

The rearrangement joins TRBV5-6 to TRBJ1-1, with a possible D match to TRBD1 (6 bases). The CDR3 has 14 amino acids. CDR1 and CDR2 (germline): SGHDT, YYEEEE. V was clipped by 0 bases and J by 6 bases, with 12 bases between them. The CDR3 DNA sequence: TGTGCCAGCAGCTTGGCCGGGGGCGGCGCTGAAGCTTTCTTT. Residues: CASSLAGGGAEAFF.

The rearrangement uses TRBV11-3 and TRBJ1-1; D remains ambiguous. This CDR3 has 14 residues. Between the trimmed V and J ends, which lost 5 bases and 3 bases, there was a span of 13 bases. The germline CDR1 and CDR2 sequences are SGHNT and YENEEA. The DNA of the CDR3 is TGTGCCAGCAGCCCATGGCGGGCGGACACTGAAGCTTTCTTT. It encodes CASSPWRADTEAFF.